This T cell receptor (beta chain) is drawn from a study of control samples from healthy donors and cancer patients. This CDR3 spans 17 amino acids. CDR1 is SGHRS, CDR2 YFSETQ, per germline. The V segment lost 2 bases and the J segment 0 bases; nucleotides outside the gene matches: 7. The method was immunoSEQ multiplex PCR; TCRdb's version includes in-frame clones alone and lacks a portion of them. The data show 150,000 to 200,000 clones, 85% to 95% seen once. The clonotype originates from a woman aged 35 to 49 in good health. The J gene is TRBJ1-3, the V gene TRBV5-1; 8 bases line up with TRBD1. Sequenced input: blood. The CDR3 here is CASSLEGTGGSGNTIYF. The CDR3 DNA follows: TGCGCCAGCAGCTTAGAGGGGACAGGAGGCTCTGGAAACACCATATATTTT.